This T cell receptor (beta chain) was retrieved from a study of immune characterization of retroperitoneal liposarcoma. In its sample, this clonotype ranks as medium-sized. With V trimmed by 6 bases and J by 2 bases, 3 bases remained unmatched. This CDR3 spans 16 amino acids. TCRdb analysed the PCR reads with MiXCR anew, one entry per CDR3 protein. Here the sample spans around 11,000 distinct CDR3 sequences, roughly 22% being singletons. The source material was blood. This TCR was sampled from a female donor with retroperitoneal liposarcoma. J is TRBJ2-1 and V is TRBV12-3 or TRBV12-4; 14 bases are shared with TRBD2. The CDR3 sequence is CASSRLAGGTYNEQFF. The DNA for the CDR3 is TGTGCCAGCAGCAGACTAGCGGGAGGGACCTACAATGAGCAGTTCTTC.